The 24 T cell receptor beta chains in this list originate from one sample, sequenced in a study of Graves' ophthalmopathy and Graves' hyperthyroidism. RNA transcripts provided the template for amplifying TCR beta CDR3 regions. The first round was an RT-PCR with HTBI primers, and the second round was a multiplex PCR. In TCRdb, the multiplex PCR reads were re-called with MiXCR into one record per CDR3 protein. Here the sample spans around 1.1 million distinct CDR3 sequences, 36% being singletons. Sequenced: peripheral blood or thyroid tissue (not recorded which). Receptors were obtained from an adult man with Graves' hyperthyroidism.

The table lists this clonotype with many counts. The rearrangement joins TRBV6-5 to TRBJ1-1; possible D gene TRBD1, 6 bases. The CDR3 runs to 12 residues. V gave up 6 bases and J gave up 6 bases, with 11 bases separating them. CDR1 MNHEY and CDR2 SVGAGI come from the germline V gene. The CDR3 DNA reads TGTGCCAGCAGATCAGGGGAAGCTGAAGCTTTCTTT. Amino acid sequence: CASRSGEAEAFF.

The chain combines TRBV6-5 with TRBJ2-2; 9 nucleotides match TRBD2. CDR1 is MNHEY and CDR2 is SVGAGI in the germline V gene. J was trimmed by 5 bases and V by 7 bases; bases with no gene match: 5. The CDR3 length is 14 residues. Written as DNA, the CDR3 is TGTGCCAGCACGGGGACTAGCCCAACCGGGGAGCTGTTTTTT. Protein product: CASTGTSPTGELFF.

The chain couples TRBV7-2 to TRBJ2-5; TRBD2 matches at 7 bases. The germline V gene has CDR1 SGHTA and CDR2 FQGNSA. CDR3 length: 15 amino acids. V shed 5 bases, J shed 3 bases, and the junction held 9 bases outside the gene matches. DNA for the CDR3: TGTGCCAGCAGCACGCATTCTGCGGGAGAAGAGACCCAGTACTTC. Protein: CASSTHSAGEETQYF.

V usage is TRBV12-3 or TRBV12-4 and J usage is TRBJ2-7; TRBD1 agrees at 10 bases. J was trimmed by 3 bases and V by 4 bases; bases with no gene match: 9. The CDR3 is 16 residues long. CDR3 protein: CASSSAGTGEIYEQYF. CDR3 in DNA: TGTGCCAGCAGTTCCGCCGGGACAGGGGAGATCTACGAGCAGTACTTC.

This clonotype appeared many times. The rearrangement uses TRBV10-3 and TRBJ1-1; D gene unclear. V shed 3 bases and J shed 2 bases, with 10 bases lying between them. Germline V gene data show CDR1 as ENHRY and CDR2 as SYGVKD. There are 14 residues in the CDR3. The CDR3 coding sequence is TGTGCCATCAGTGAAGGGAGCTACAACACTGAAGCTTTCTTT. Translated, it gives CAISEGSYNTEAFF.

This clonotype was seen at least ten times. The J gene is TRBJ2-5, the V gene TRBV7-8; no clear D. Germline CDR1 and CDR2: SGHVS and FQNEAQ. The CDR3 runs 13 residues. With 3 bases removed from V and 4 bases from J, the gap between germline ends came to 9 bases. CDR3 protein: CASSFSTVETQYF. The CDR3, as DNA: TGTGCCAGCAGCTTTAGTACCGTAGAGACCCAGTACTTC.

This clonotype was recorded once. The germline gene is not matched at one end of the junction; a read error may be the cause. V gene TRBV6-5 combines with J gene TRBJ2-5; TRBD2 might be the D (6 bases). The CDR3 is 11 amino acids. Germline-derived CDR1 and CDR2 are MNHEY and SVGAGI. DNA for the CDR3: TGTGCCAGCAGTGGAGGAGGGACCCATTACTTC. It yields the protein CASSGGGTHYF.

This sequence joins TRBV20-1 and TRBJ1-4; 8 bases line up with TRBD1. With V trimmed by 5 bases and J by 2 bases, 4 bases remained unmatched. This CDR3 spans 14 amino acids. Looked up from germline, CDR1 is DFQATT and CDR2 is SNEGSKA (reference sequence). CDR3 bases: TGCAGTGCTTACAGGGGGACTACTAATGAAAAACTGTTTTTT. Protein product: CSAYRGTTNEKLFF.

This clonotype was counted a few times. This chain joins TRBV19 and TRBJ1-6; 7 nucleotides align to TRBD1. The CDR3 is 16 residues long. Germline loops: CDR1 LNHDA, CDR2 SQIVND (reference sequence). Germline trimming cut 9 bases from V and 7 bases from J; bases unmatched to any gene: 15. CDR3 amino acids: CASSPSRDRANSPLHF. DNA for the CDR3: TGTGCCAGCTCACCAAGCCGGGACAGAGCCAATTCACCCCTCCACTTT. Complete variable domain (other parts from reference TRBV19 and TRBJ1-6): DGGITQSPKYLFRKEGQNVTLSCEQNLNHDAMYWYRQDPGQGLRLIYYSQIVNDFQKGDIAEGYSVSREKKESFPLTVTSAQKNPTAFYLCASSPSRDRANSPLHFGNGTRLTVT.

V and J are TRBV7-9 and TRBJ1-3; 9 bases map to TRBD1. Losses at the gene ends were 8 bases for V and 3 bases for J; bases not matched to a gene: 8. The CDR3 loop spans 15 amino acids. CDR1 SEHNR and CDR2 FQNEAQ come from the germline V gene (reference sequence). CDR3 protein: CASLSGQGSGNTIYF. DNA for the CDR3: TGTGCCAGCCTCTCGGGACAGGGCAGTGGAAACACCATATATTTT.

This clonotype was counted many times. V gene TRBV29-1 combines with J gene TRBJ2-7; maybe TRBD1 (6 bases). With 4 bases removed from V and 6 bases from J, the gap between germline ends came to 16 bases. Germline values: CDR1 SQVTM, CDR2 ANQGSEA. CDR3 size: 13 residues. The CDR3: CSVVVRGGLEQYF. DNA of the CDR3: TGCAGCGTTGTAGTCAGGGGTGGTCTCGAGCAGTACTTC.

The genes are TRBV5-1 and TRBJ1-2; D uncertain. The ends were cut back, 3 bases at V and 0 bases at J, with 12 bases in the middle. Germline V gene data show CDR1 as SGHRS and CDR2 as YFSETQ. This CDR3 spans 15 amino acids. In DNA, the CDR3 is TGCGCCAGCAGCTCAGACTACTCCACTAACTATGGCTACACCTTC. Translating it yields CASSSDYSTNYGYTF.

This clonotype was seen many times. This sequence joins TRBV20-1 and TRBJ1-5; 7 bases fit TRBD1. The V gene end was trimmed by 2 bases and the J gene end by 5 bases; junction bases not matched to a gene: 6. There are 14 residues in the CDR3. Germline loops: CDR1 DFQATT, CDR2 SNEGSKA (reference sequence). The CDR3 loop is CSARRRQGDQPQHF. The CDR3 nucleotides are TGCAGTGCTAGACGTAGACAGGGAGATCAGCCCCAGCATTTT.

This clonotype was seen repeatedly, ten times or more. The gene calls are TRBV4-1 and TRBJ1-1; no firm D call. Trimming stripped 7 bases from V and 0 bases from J, with 15 bases between. The CDR3 length is 15 residues. Germline CDR1 and CDR2: MGHRA and YSYEKL. The chain's CDR3 is CASTIGKFMNTEAFF. DNA of the CDR3: TGCGCCAGCACCATAGGGAAGTTCATGAACACTGAAGCTTTCTTT.

This clonotype occurred many times. The chain carries TRBV20-1 and TRBJ1-2; D is unresolved. Germline assignment: CDR1 DFQATT and CDR2 SNEGSKA (reference sequence). The CDR3 extends over 16 amino acids. The ends were cut back, 0 bases at V and 0 bases at J, with 14 bases in the middle. The CDR3 reads CSARDRTKLPNYGYTF. The CDR3 DNA follows: TGCAGTGCTAGAGATCGGACGAAACTTCCTAACTATGGCTACACCTTC.

This clonotype showed up just a few times. V and J are TRBV29-1 and TRBJ2-5, with D possibly matching TRBD1 (6 bases). This CDR3 comprises 15 residues. Per the germline V gene, CDR1 is SQVTM and CDR2 is ANQGSEA. V was cut by 0 bases and J by 0 bases, with 11 bases left in between. DNA of the CDR3: TGCAGCGTTGAAGACAGGGGCGGGTACCAAGAGACCCAGTACTTC. Residues: CSVEDRGGYQETQYF.

CDR3 DNA sequence: TGCAGTGCTAGAGATCTGGGACCGGGGGCGCGAAATGGCTACACCTTC. The encoded protein is CSARDLGPGARNGYTF. The V call is TRBV20-1, the J call TRBJ1-2, with TRBD1 as a possible D gene (6 bases). This CDR3 region has 16 residues. With 0 bases removed from V and 6 bases from J, the gap between germline ends came to 20 bases. Germline CDR1 DFQATT, CDR2 SNEGSKA (reference sequence).

This clonotype turned up a few times. The genes are TRBV7-9 and TRBJ2-7; D gene ambiguous. Germline values: CDR1 SEHNR, CDR2 FQNEAQ (reference sequence). Trimming shortened V by 5 bases and J by 1 base, and 18 bases separated the two germline ends. This CDR3 is built from 16 residues. The CDR3 region is CASSETTASRSYEQYF. DNA of the CDR3: TGTGCCAGCAGCGAAACTACGGCGTCCCGGTCCTACGAGCAGTACTTC.

The gene calls are TRBV20-1 and TRBJ2-2, with TRBD1 identical over 11 bases. Trimming cost V 5 bases and J 4 bases; bases outside gene matches: 9. Germline V gives CDR1 DFQATT, CDR2 SNEGSKA (reference sequence). The CDR3 consists of 16 residues. CDR3 DNA: TGCAGTGCTGCGAGACCCGGGACAGGGGGCACCGGGGAGCTGTTTTTT. Translation gives CSAARPGTGGTGELFF.

This clonotype was counted ten times or more. The rearrangement uses TRBV7-2 and TRBJ2-7; D call uncertain. The CDR3 runs 12 residues. V lost 5 bases, J lost 4 bases, and 9 bases lay in between. Germline CDR1 reads SGHTA; CDR2 reads FQGNSA. The CDR3 DNA reads TGTGCCAGCAGCATCGACACATACGAGCAGTACTTC. It translates to CASSIDTYEQYF.

The chain joins TRBV7-2 to TRBJ2-5; tentatively, D is TRBD1 (5 bases). Looked up from germline, CDR1 is SGHTA and CDR2 is FQGNSA. This CDR3 is 13 amino acids long. The CDR3 nucleotides read TGTGCTAGTCATGGGGCCGAGGCGGAGACCCAGTACTTC. Translating it yields CASHGAEAETQYF. Looking up the rest from reference TRBV7-2 and TRBJ2-5 gives the full variable domain: GAGVSQSPSNKVTEKGKDVELRCDPISGHTALYWYRQSLGQGLEFLIYFQGNSAPDKSGLPSDRFSAERTGGSVSTLTIQRTQQEDSAVYLCASHGAEAETQYFGPGTRLLVL.

In DNA, the CDR3 is TGTGCCAGCACCAATCGAAGGGGGGGCCCACCGAACACCGGGGAGCTGTTTTTT. Translated, it gives CASTNRRGGPPNTGELFF. This chain links TRBV11-2 with TRBJ2-2; D may be TRBD2 (7 bases). The CDR3 loop spans 18 amino acids. The germline V gene encodes CDR1 SGHAT and CDR2 FQNNGV. Trimming left V 7 bases short and J 0 bases short, with 21 bases between. The full variable domain, with the rest looked up from reference TRBV11-2 and TRBJ2-2, is EAGVAQSPRYKIIEKRQSVAFWCNPISGHATLYWYQQILGQGPKLLIQFQNNGVVDDSQLPKDRFSAERLKGVDSTLKIQPAKLEDSAVYLCASTNRRGGPPNTGELFFGEGSRLTVL.

This clonotype has more than one count but fewer than ten. The chain joins TRBV13 to TRBJ2-6; 8 bases align to TRBD1. The CDR3 has 17 amino acids. Germline V gene data show CDR1 as PRHDT and CDR2 as FYEKMQ (reference sequence). V trimming: 5 bases; J trimming: 1 base; junction bases outside the gene matches: 7. The DNA for the CDR3 is TGTGCCAGCAGCCTGGGGACAGGAATATCTGGGGCCAACGTCCTGACTTTC. Protein sequence: CASSLGTGISGANVLTF.

This clonotype has at least ten counts. V usage is TRBV4-1 and J usage is TRBJ1-6, with TRBD1 matching over 10 bases. There are 16 residues in the CDR3. After removal of 3 bases from V and 10 bases from J, the junction contained 9 bases not matched to a gene. Looked up from germline, CDR1 is MGHRA and CDR2 is YSYEKL. CDR3 DNA sequence: TGCGCCAGCAGCCAGGGACAGGGGATTTTGTTCTCACCCCTCCACTTT. Translating it yields CASSQGQGILFSPLHF.